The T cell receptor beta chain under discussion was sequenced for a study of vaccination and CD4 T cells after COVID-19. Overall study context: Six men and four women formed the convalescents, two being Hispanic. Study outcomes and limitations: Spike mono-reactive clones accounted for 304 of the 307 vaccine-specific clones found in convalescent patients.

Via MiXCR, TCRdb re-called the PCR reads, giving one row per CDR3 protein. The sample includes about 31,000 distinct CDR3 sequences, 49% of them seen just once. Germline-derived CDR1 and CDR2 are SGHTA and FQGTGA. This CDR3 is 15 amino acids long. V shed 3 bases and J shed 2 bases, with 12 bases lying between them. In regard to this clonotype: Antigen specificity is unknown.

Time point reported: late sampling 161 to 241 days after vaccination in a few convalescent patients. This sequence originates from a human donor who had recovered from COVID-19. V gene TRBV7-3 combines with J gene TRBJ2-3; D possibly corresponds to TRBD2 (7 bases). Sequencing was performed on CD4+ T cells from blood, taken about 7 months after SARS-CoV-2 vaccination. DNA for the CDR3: TGTGCCAGCAGCTTGGGAGGGGGTGCCACAGATACGCAGTATTTT. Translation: CASSLGGGATDTQYF.